Sequencing of this TCR beta chain was carried out in a study of T cell changes during pregnancy in multiple sclerosis. This clone was observed a single time. Germline lookup yields CDR1 SGHNT and CDR2 YYREEE (reference sequence). The V end was cut by 0 bases, the J end by 10 bases, with 20 bases between. The CDR3 spans 16 residues. The method was immunoSEQ multiplex PCR; TCRdb's version includes in-frame clones alone and lacks a portion of them. The data show around 100,000 clones, around nine tenths seen once. V gene TRBV5-4 combines with J gene TRBJ2-1; D is possibly TRBD1 (6 bases). The receptor was derived from a female donor with multiple sclerosis, enrolled in a pregnancy study. The sample here was peripheral blood, taken after pregnancy. In DNA form, the CDR3 reads TGTGCCAGCAGCTTGGGGGCCGAGACAGGATTACAGGAGCAGTTCTTC. As protein: CASSLGAETGLQEQFF.